A single sample is the source of the 30 T cell receptor beta chains below, sequenced in a study of T cell repertoires in ileal Crohn's disease. Assay used: immunoSEQ multiplex PCR; TCRdb lists only in-frame clones, some missing. The sample records around 2,500 clones, roughly 82% being singletons. Sequencing was done on a sample of ileal tissue. Every receptor here comes from an adult with Crohn's disease.

This chain connects TRBV7-2 to TRBJ1-1, with 10 bases identical to TRBD1. The CDR3 extends over 13 amino acids. Trimming at V came to 5 bases and at J to 11 bases, leaving 8 bases not matched to a gene. Germline lookup yields CDR1 SGHTA and CDR2 FQGNSA. CDR3 sequence (DNA): TGTGCCAGCAGCCAGGGACAGGGGTTGGTGGCTTTCTTT. It codes for CASSQGQGLVAFF.

The chain carries TRBV6-5 and TRBJ1-2; the D is unclear. CDR1 is MNHEY and CDR2 is SVGAGI in the germline V gene. V was clipped by 10 bases and J by 4 bases, with 19 bases between them. The CDR3 has 14 amino acids. DNA of the CDR3: TGTGCCAACAGCACGGGAACTTCAACCTATGGCTACACCTTC. It yields the protein CANSTGTSTYGYTF.

The chain uses TRBV5-1 and TRBJ2-7; TRBD1 matches at 8 bases. The CDR3 runs to 14 residues. V trimming: 4 bases; J trimming: 2 bases; junction bases outside the gene matches: 5. Germline CDR1 reads SGHRS; CDR2 reads YFSETQ. Here the CDR3 DNA reads TGCGCCAGCAGCCCCACAGGGGGTGCCTACGAGCAGTACTTC. Translating gives CASSPTGGAYEQYF.

This chain uses TRBV7-9 with TRBJ2-3; a weak D match, TRBD1 (6 bases). V was trimmed by 5 bases and J by 3 bases, leaving 15 bases between them. CDR1 and CDR2 (germline): SEHNR, FQNEAQ (reference sequence). This CDR3 spans 15 amino acids. The CDR3 DNA sequence: TGTGCCAGCAGCCCTACAGGGATTTCGACAGATACGCAGTATTTT. Translation gives CASSPTGISTDTQYF.

CDR3 amino acids: CASSIPSGRADPNEQFF. The CDR3 bases are TGTGCCAGCAGCATCCCTAGCGGGAGGGCCGATCCCAATGAGCAGTTCTTC. V and J are TRBV7-3 and TRBJ2-1; 12 nucleotides match TRBD2. Germline V CDR1 and CDR2: SGHTA, FQGTGA. The CDR3 contains 17 residues. The V segment lost 5 bases and the J segment 6 bases; nucleotides outside the gene matches: 11. The complete variable domain, with remaining parts taken from reference TRBV7-3 and TRBJ2-1, reads GAGVSQTPSNKVTEKGKYVELRCDPISGHTALYWYRQSLGQGPEFLIYFQGTGAADDSGLPNDRFFAVRPEGSVSTLKIQRTERGDSAVYLCASSIPSGRADPNEQFFGPGTRLTVL.

V usage is TRBV6-1 and J usage is TRBJ2-7, with 7 bases fitting TRBD1. Germline loops: CDR1 MNHNS, CDR2 SASEGT. The CDR3 is 13 amino acids. After removal of 10 bases from V and 2 bases from J, the junction contained 8 bases not matched to a gene. CDR3 region: CATSTGSPYEQYF. CDR3 bases: TGTGCCACCTCGACAGGGAGCCCCTACGAGCAGTACTTC.

This clone was seen a few times. This rearrangement joins TRBV9 to TRBJ2-1; TRBD1 agrees at 8 bases. V lost 4 bases to trimming and J lost 8 bases; unmatched junction nucleotides: 14. The CDR3 runs to 16 residues. CDR1 and CDR2 (germline): SGDLS, YYNGEE. The CDR3 loop reads CASSPPDRGDGDEQFF. CDR3 nucleotides: TGTGCCAGCAGCCCCCCCGACAGGGGCGACGGCGATGAGCAGTTCTTC.

The chain joins TRBV15 to TRBJ2-2, with TRBD1 matching over 7 bases. The CDR3 covers 15 residues. Germline V CDR1 and CDR2: LNHNV, YYDKDF (reference sequence). Losses at the gene ends were 5 bases for V and 3 bases for J; bases not matched to a gene: 6. DNA of the CDR3: TGTGCCACCAGCGGCTGGGGGACAGACACCGGGGAGCTGTTTTTT. It encodes CATSGWGTDTGELFF.

The chain couples TRBV7-2 to TRBJ1-5; no reliable D call. Germline values: CDR1 SGHTA, CDR2 FQGNSA. V was shortened by 6 bases and J by 3 bases, with 15 bases between the two germline ends. The CDR3 runs to 15 residues. The CDR3 loop reads CASSSSSGDNQPQHF. In DNA, the CDR3 is TGTGCCAGCAGTTCCTCCTCCGGAGACAATCAGCCCCAGCATTTT.

This chain joins TRBV11-1 and TRBJ2-2; D is undetermined. V was shortened by 8 bases and J by 1 base, with 11 bases between the two germline ends. This CDR3 is built from 14 residues. Germline CDR1 is SGHAT and CDR2 is FQDESV (reference sequence). Here the CDR3 reads CASAEFRNTGELFF. Here the CDR3 DNA reads TGTGCCAGCGCGGAGTTCCGGAACACCGGGGAGCTGTTTTTT.

This clone showed up just a few times. The J gene is TRBJ2-3, the V gene TRBV27; 8 positions match TRBD1. The trim removed 3 bases at V and 0 bases at J, leaving 5 bases unmatched. Germline-derived CDR1 and CDR2 are MNHEY and SMNVEV (reference sequence). CDR3 length equals 16 residues. The CDR3 sequence: CASSFLQGASTDTQYF. DNA of the CDR3: TGTGCCAGCAGTTTCCTCCAGGGGGCGAGCACAGATACGCAGTATTTT.

J is TRBJ2-3 and V is TRBV7-2; 11 bases are a match to TRBD2. CDR3 size: 17 residues. V dropped 5 bases and J dropped 5; count of bases not matched to a gene: 12. Germline CDR1 reads SGHTA; CDR2 reads FQGNSA. The CDR3: CASSGTSGGRRGDTQYF. CDR3 bases: TGTGCCAGCAGCGGCACTAGCGGGGGTCGCCGAGGAGATACGCAGTATTTT.

This sequence joins TRBV7-2 and TRBJ2-5; D perhaps matches TRBD1 (5 bases). Trimming stripped 3 bases from V and 3 bases from J, with 11 bases between. From germline, CDR1 is SGHTA and CDR2 FQGNSA. The CDR3 is 14 amino acids. The CDR3 DNA reads TGTGCCAGCAGCTTTGCCAGGGTAGAAGAGACCCAGTACTTC. Translation: CASSFARVEETQYF.

CDR3 coding DNA: TGCAGCGTTGAAGGGGGACAGGGGGCAAACGAGCAGTACTTC. It specifies CSVEGGQGANEQYF. The chain recombines TRBV29-1 with TRBJ2-7; 12 bases fit TRBD1. Germline CDR1 reads SQVTM; CDR2 reads ANQGSEA. The CDR3 is 14 amino acids. V gave up 1 base and J gave up 5 bases; unmatched junction bases: 3.

Concerning this clone itself: The sample contains more than one DNA sequence encoding this CDR3. The chain links TRBV7-7 to TRBJ1-1; D not certain. The germline CDR1 and CDR2 sequences are SSHAT and FNYEAQ (reference sequence). The length of the CDR3 is 13 residues. The germline V and J ends were trimmed by 4 bases and 5 bases, with 11 bases remaining between them. This CDR3 reads CASSSDRDTEAFF. The CDR3 nucleotides are TGTGCCAGCAGCTCCGACCGGGATACTGAAGCTTTCTTT.

The V call is TRBV14, the J call TRBJ2-5; no definite D call. CDR3 length: 11 amino acids. Looked up from germline, CDR1 is SGHDN and CDR2 is FVKESK. V dropped 3 bases and J dropped 4 bases, with 3 bases sitting between them. The CDR3 DNA reads TGTGCCAGCAGCCATCGAGAGACCCAGTACTTC. Protein: CASSHRETQYF.

This chain joins TRBV5-4 and TRBJ2-3; tentative D call: TRBD2 (7 bases). Per the germline V gene, CDR1 is SGHNT and CDR2 is YYREEE (reference sequence). V lost 2 bases and J 1 base, leaving 11 bases between the germline ends. The CDR3 is 15 amino acids. The DNA of the CDR3 is TGTGCCAGCAGCTTAAGGGAGGGGGGCACAGATACGCAGTATTTT. Translation: CASSLREGGTDTQYF.

This clone appeared a few times. The gene calls are TRBV2 and TRBJ2-7; 7 bases align to TRBD2. Looked up from germline, CDR1 is SNHLY and CDR2 is FYNNEI. J was trimmed by 3 bases and V by 0 bases; bases with no gene match: 8. CDR3 length equals 16 residues. The CDR3 coding sequence is TGTGCCAGCAGTGAAGCGCCTAGCGGAACATTCTACGAGCAGTACGTC. This translates into CASSEAPSGTFYEQYV.

The chain combines TRBV5-6 with TRBJ2-5, with TRBD2 matching over 11 bases. V lost 4 bases, J lost 5 bases, and 4 bases stayed unmatched. This CDR3 contains 14 residues. CDR1 and CDR2 from the germline V gene are SGHDT and YYEEEE. The CDR3 is CASSLWTSGETQYF. Written as DNA, the CDR3 is TGTGCCAGCAGCCTTTGGACTAGCGGGGAGACCCAGTACTTC.

This clone was observed a handful of times. The rearrangement uses TRBV7-3 and TRBJ1-1, with D tentatively TRBD1 (5 bases). There are 13 residues in the CDR3. Germline lookup yields CDR1 SGHTA and CDR2 FQGTGA. The V end lost 4 bases, the J end lost 4 bases, and 10 bases lay between the germline ends. CDR3 DNA: TGTGCCAGCAGCTCAGGGATGGTCACTGAAGCTTTCTTT. This translates into CASSSGMVTEAFF.

The chain links TRBV18 to TRBJ1-1; D is perhaps TRBD1 (5 bases). Trimming removed 3 bases at V and 5 bases at J, with 19 bases between. The CDR3 sequence is 16 residues long. Germline CDR1 reads KGHSH; CDR2 reads LQKENI. The CDR3 sequence is CASSPRQRASGTEAFF. In DNA form, the CDR3 reads TGTGCCAGCTCACCCAGACAGCGGGCATCGGGAACTGAAGCTTTCTTT.

The rearrangement links TRBV9 to TRBJ2-2, with D uncertain. This CDR3 is 13 amino acids long. Per germline, CDR1 SGDLS and CDR2 YYNGEE. V was cut by 4 bases and J by 5 bases, with 9 bases left in between. The CDR3 nucleotides read TGTGCCAGCAGCCAAGCCGTGACCGGGGAGCTGTTTTTT. Amino acids: CASSQAVTGELFF.

The genes are TRBV11-2 and TRBJ2-1; no clear D. CDR1 is SGHAT and CDR2 is FQNNGV in the germline V gene. The germline V and J ends were trimmed by 5 bases and 10 bases, with 9 bases remaining between them. The CDR3 spans 11 residues. The CDR3 sequence: CASSRLVEQFF. CDR3 coding DNA: TGTGCCAGCAGCCGACTGGTCGAGCAGTTCTTC. Complete variable domain (other parts from reference TRBV11-2 and TRBJ2-1): EAGVAQSPRYKIIEKRQSVAFWCNPISGHATLYWYQQILGQGPKLLIQFQNNGVVDDSQLPKDRFSAERLKGVDSTLKIQPAKLEDSAVYLCASSRLVEQFFGPGTRLTVL.

This clone was found once. This chain links TRBV29-1 with TRBJ2-5; perhaps TRBD1 as D (6 bases). The CDR3 has 14 residues. V lost 8 bases to trimming and J lost 2 bases, with 18 bases between them. Germline V gene sequence: CDR1 SQVTM, CDR2 ANQGSEA. As DNA, the CDR3 is TGCAGCTTCGCTGGGGGCTTGGGACAAGAGACCCAGTACTTC. Its protein is CSFAGGLGQETQYF.

Concerning this clone: One junction end disagrees with the germline gene, perhaps due to a read error. As DNA, the CDR3 is TGTGCCAGCAGCTTGGCGTCGTTTCGTGAGCAGTTCTTC. Its protein is CASSLASFREQFF. The V gene is TRBV5-1, the J gene TRBJ2-1; D is unclear. The CDR3 length is 13 residues. Germline CDR1 and CDR2: SGHRS and YFSETQ.

The chain joins TRBV13 to TRBJ1-2; D gene ambiguous. This CDR3 comprises 12 residues. V was shortened by 5 bases and J by 8 bases, with 12 bases between the two germline ends. From germline, CDR1 is PRHDT and CDR2 FYEKMQ (reference sequence). CDR3: CASSKSRVGYTF. The CDR3 coding sequence is TGTGCCAGCAGCAAAAGTCGGGTCGGCTACACCTTC.

CDR3 amino acids: CASSITGANVLTF. The CDR3 bases are TGTGCCAGTAGTATTACTGGGGCCAACGTCCTGACTTTC. The chain couples TRBV19 to TRBJ2-6; D not resolved. Trimming took off 3 bases at V and 2 bases at J, with 2 bases between the two ends. CDR1 and CDR2 (germline): LNHDA, SQIVND (reference sequence). The CDR3 is 13 amino acids.

In this sample, this clone turned up a few times. Other DNA sequences of this sample code for an identical CDR3. The rearrangement links TRBV10-3 to TRBJ1-2; D is unclear. Germline V gene lookup returns CDR1 ENHRY and CDR2 SYGVKD. The V end lost 2 bases, the J end lost 5 bases, and 9 bases lay between the germline ends. There are 13 residues in the CDR3. CDR3 loop: CAISEGREYGYTF. In nucleotides, the CDR3 is TGTGCCATCAGTGAGGGGAGGGAGTATGGCTACACCTTC.

The CDR3 loop reads CASIQGSSYEQYV. The CDR3 DNA sequence: TGTGCCAGTATACAGGGATCCTCCTACGAGCAGTACGTC. The chain links TRBV6-1 to TRBJ2-7, with a tentative D call TRBD1 (6 bases). The V end was cut by 9 bases, the J end by 0 bases, with 12 bases between. CDR1 and CDR2 from the germline V gene are MNHNS and SASEGT. The length of the CDR3 is 13 residues.

This sequence joins TRBV18 and TRBJ1-4; D call uncertain. Germline V gene lookup returns CDR1 KGHSH and CDR2 LQKENI. V was clipped by 6 bases and J by 0 bases, with 8 bases between them. The CDR3 is 14 residues long. The CDR3 loop is CASSDTATNEKLFF. CDR3 nucleotides: TGTGCCAGCTCCGACACAGCAACTAATGAAAAACTGTTTTTT. The full variable domain, in which reference TRBV18 and TRBJ1-4 provide the parts outside the CDR3, is NAGVMQNPRHLVRRRGQEARLRCSPMKGHSHVYWYRQLPEEGLKFMVYLQKENIIDESGMPKERFSAEFPKEGPSILRIQQVVRGDSAAYFCASSDTATNEKLFFGSGTQLSVL.